Reported below is one T cell receptor (beta chain). This record comes from a study of blood T cell repertoires in COVID-19. Turning to the study itself: From T cells, B-cell-depleted T cells, or PBMCs came the material, which was cDNA or gDNA.

CDR1 is SGHDN, CDR2 FVKESK, per germline. Trimming took 3 bases from V and 0 from J, leaving 15 bases between them. CDR3 size: 17 residues. Original data processing: Estimation of nucleated cell counts was performed using reference gene primer amplification. The assay was immunoSEQ multiplex PCR, and TCRdb's table has in-frame clones only and misses some. From that table come the V and J calls and clone size; the DNA was used to work out D and trimming. The profile covers roughly 250,000 clones, with 88% appearing a single time and about 4% taken by the ten largest. This TCR was recovered from a man between 60 and 70 years old who had recovered from COVID-19. Sequenced: peripheral blood. This chain uses TRBV14 with TRBJ2-1, with D tentatively TRBD2 (5 bases). The CDR3 here is CASSHTRGVTSYNEQFF. DNA of the CDR3: TGTGCCAGCAGCCACACCCGGGGTGTAACCTCCTACAATGAGCAGTTCTTC.